What follows are 21 T cell receptor beta chains derived from one specimen sequenced in a study of T cell repertoires in aging, cancer and after chemotherapy (dated by TCRdb to the late 2010s). TCR beta rearrangements were amplified from genomic DNA extracted from peripheral blood rather than from sorted cells or RNA. TCRdb records Illumina MiSeq as the sequencer. Multiplex touch-down PCR with a mixed TRB-A/B primer pool was used to amplify rearranged TRB sequences covering the V, D and J segments. TCRdb handled the public reads itself, with Q25 trimming in fastp and clone calling in MiXCR, and kept productive beta chains. Duplicate CDR3 protein sequences are folded into a single record with the most common DNA and genes. The sample data list nearly 11,000 distinct CDR3 sequences, and about 42% of these were observed just once. 7% to 9.5% of the sample comes from the top ten. Material for sequencing was blood. Receptors originate from a human donor in good health.

This clonotype showed up just a few times. This rearrangement joins TRBV7-2 to TRBJ2-3; 11 nucleotides agree with TRBD2. CDR1 is SGHTA, CDR2 FQGNSA, per germline. The CDR3 has 17 residues. The V gene end was trimmed by 5 bases and the J gene end by 2 bases; junction bases not matched to a gene: 9. The CDR3, as DNA: TGTGCCAGCAGCATGAAGACTAGCGGGGCCCCCACAGATACGCAGTATTTT. This translates into CASSMKTSGAPTDTQYF. Using reference TRBV7-2 and TRBJ2-3 for the parts outside the CDR3, the full variable domain is GAGVSQSPSNKVTEKGKDVELRCDPISGHTALYWYRQSLGQGLEFLIYFQGNSAPDKSGLPSDRFSAERTGGSVSTLTIQRTQQEDSAVYLCASSMKTSGAPTDTQYFGPGTRLTVL.

The CDR3 sequence is CSAKVAGEETQYF. The CDR3 nucleotides read TGCAGTGCTAAGGTAGCGGGAGAAGAGACCCAGTACTTC. The chain is built from TRBV20-1 and TRBJ2-5; 9 positions match TRBD2. Germline CDR1 and CDR2: DFQATT and SNEGSKA (reference sequence). V shed 4 bases and J 3 bases; nucleotides not matched to a gene: 3. The CDR3 spans 13 residues.

CDR3 region: CASSLSAGPSQGEQYF. CDR3 in DNA: TGTGCCAGCAGTTTATCTGCAGGACCATCACAAGGAGAGCAGTACTTC. V is TRBV27 and J is TRBJ2-7, with no clear D. Germline V lookup: CDR1 MNHEY, CDR2 SMNVEV (reference sequence). V lost 0 bases, J lost 7 bases, and 19 bases lay in between. The CDR3 contains 16 residues.

This sequence joins TRBV20-1 and TRBJ2-5; perhaps TRBD1 as D (5 bases). CDR3 size: 12 residues. CDR1 DFQATT and CDR2 SNEGSKA come from the germline V gene (reference sequence). With 7 bases removed from V and 5 bases from J, the gap between germline ends came to 14 bases. The CDR3 spells CSEQDPGETQYF. The CDR3 DNA is TGCAGTGAACAGGATCCCGGGGAGACCCAGTACTTC.

This clonotype turned up a few times. This chain joins TRBV29-1 and TRBJ1-1; D may be TRBD1 (6 bases). The CDR3 extends over 13 amino acids. Looked up from germline, CDR1 is SQVTM and CDR2 is ANQGSEA. The V end lost 6 bases, the J end lost 2 bases, and 13 bases lay between the germline ends. The CDR3 DNA is TGCAGCGTAGACCCAGGGGCTAACACTGAAGCTTTCTTT. Translated: CSVDPGANTEAFF.

V is TRBV6-1 and J is TRBJ2-3; D possibly corresponds to TRBD2 (5 bases). The ends were cut back, 7 bases at V and 6 bases at J, with 26 bases in the middle. Germline V lookup: CDR1 MNHNS, CDR2 SASEGT. This CDR3 contains 17 residues. This CDR3 is CASTGMERSWHRDTQYF. The CDR3 DNA sequence: TGTGCCAGCACCGGGATGGAGCGGTCCTGGCATCGGGATACGCAGTATTTT.

The chain links TRBV7-9 to TRBJ1-3; D call uncertain. The CDR3 runs 16 residues. Trimming shortened V by 6 bases and J by 0 bases, and 15 bases separated the two germline ends. From germline, CDR1 is SEHNR and CDR2 FQNEAQ (reference sequence). For the CDR3, the DNA is TGTGCCAGCAGTTTTGCAGGCTATAGCTCTGGAAACACCATATATTTT. This translates into CASSFAGYSSGNTIYF.

There are a few counts of this clonotype. V gene TRBV6-6 combines with J gene TRBJ1-4, with 10 bases lining up with TRBD1. CDR1 MNHNY and CDR2 SVGAGI come from the germline V gene (reference sequence). The CDR3 length is 15 residues. V shed 5 bases and J 5 bases; nucleotides not matched to a gene: 5. CDR3 coding DNA: TGTGCCAGCAGTCGCGACAGGGGGCTGAATGAAAAACTGTTTTTT. Protein sequence: CASSRDRGLNEKLFF.

The J gene is TRBJ1-5, the V gene TRBV28; perhaps TRBD1 as D (5 bases). The germline gives CDR1 MDHEN, CDR2 SYDVKM. V was pared by 5 bases and J by 2 bases, with 13 bases between. There are 15 residues in the CDR3. The CDR3 loop is CASSETGVGNQPQHF. The CDR3 DNA follows: TGTGCCAGCAGTGAGACGGGGGTTGGCAATCAGCCCCAGCATTTT.

J is TRBJ2-1 and V is TRBV28; the D gene is possibly TRBD1 (6 bases). Germline CDR1 MDHEN, CDR2 SYDVKM. This CDR3 region has 14 residues. The V end was cut by 6 bases, the J end by 0 bases, with 9 bases between. The CDR3 DNA sequence: TGTGCCAGCAGCTTAGGGGGCTCCTACAATGAGCAGTTCTTC. Translating it yields CASSLGGSYNEQFF. Full variable domain (outside the CDR3, taken from reference TRBV28 and TRBJ2-1): DVKVTQSSRYLVKRTGEKVFLECVQDMDHENMFWYRQDPGLGLRLIYFSYDVKMKEKGDIPEGYSVSREKKERFSLILESASTNQTSMYLCASSLGGSYNEQFFGPGTRLTVL.

The gene calls are TRBV28 and TRBJ2-1; D not certain. The CDR3 covers 11 residues. The V and J ends lost 8 bases and 5 bases respectively, with 7 bases between them. CDR1 is MDHEN and CDR2 is SYDVKM in the germline V gene. The CDR3 sequence: CASSEDNEQFF. In nucleotides, the CDR3 is TGTGCCAGCTCCGAGGACAATGAGCAGTTCTTC.

The chain is built from TRBV7-2 and TRBJ2-7; 12 nucleotides line up with TRBD2. The CDR3 totals 18 residues. V lost 3 bases and J lost 2; bases outside the gene matches: 11. Per germline, CDR1 SGHTA and CDR2 FQGNSA. The CDR3 sequence: CASSFRLAGESPPYEQYF. Written as DNA, the CDR3 is TGTGCCAGCAGCTTTCGACTAGCGGGAGAGAGCCCTCCCTACGAGCAGTACTTC.

This clonotype was counted only a few times. The V call is TRBV27, the J call TRBJ2-7; no clear D. In germline, CDR1 is MNHEY, CDR2 SMNVEV (reference sequence). There are 13 residues in the CDR3. V was shortened by 6 bases and J by 10 bases, with 19 bases between the two germline ends. This CDR3 is CASRNQKPRIQYF. DNA of the CDR3: TGTGCCAGCAGGAACCAAAAACCACGCATCCAGTACTTC.

V and J are TRBV7-2 and TRBJ1-6; unclear D gene. V was clipped by 7 bases and J by 0 bases, with 7 bases between them. The CDR3 is 14 amino acids. Germline V gives CDR1 SGHTA, CDR2 FQGNSA. The CDR3 region is CASIGSSYNSPLHF. Written as DNA, the CDR3 is TGTGCCAGCATTGGGAGCTCCTATAATTCACCCCTCCACTTT.

Within the sample, this clonotype is medium-sized. The chain recombines TRBV30 with TRBJ1-3; D uncertain. Germline-derived CDR1 and CDR2 are GTSNPN and SVGIG (reference sequence). The CDR3 is made up of 12 amino acids. V lost 3 bases and J 3 bases, leaving 6 bases between the germline ends. CDR3 nucleotides: TGTGCCTGGAGCACGTTTGGAAACACCATATATTTT. Its protein is CAWSTFGNTIYF.

The chain uses TRBV7-3 and TRBJ1-2, with 8 bases matching TRBD1. CDR1 and CDR2 from the germline V gene are SGHTA and FQGTGA. The CDR3 has 13 amino acids. V lost 3 bases, J lost 7 bases, and 4 bases stayed unmatched. The CDR3 reads CASSFGQGVGYTF. CDR3 DNA sequence: TGTGCCAGCAGCTTCGGACAGGGTGTTGGCTACACCTTC.

The J gene is TRBJ2-1, the V gene TRBV29-1, with TRBD2 matching over 10 bases. The CDR3 has 14 residues. J gave up 0 bases and V 7 bases, and 3 bases lay outside the gene matches. Germline CDR1 and CDR2: SQVTM and ANQGSEA. CDR3 bases: TGCAGCGCCCCTAGCGGGAGCTCCTACAATGAGCAGTTCTTC. This codes for CSAPSGSSYNEQFF.

This clonotype was counted a few times. The chain recombines TRBV20-1 with TRBJ2-2, with 7 bases fitting TRBD2. The CDR3 loop spans 14 amino acids. Germline V gives CDR1 DFQATT, CDR2 SNEGSKA (reference sequence). The trim removed 6 bases at V and 8 bases at J, leaving 12 bases unmatched. The CDR3 is CSAPPSGRSGELFF. DNA for the CDR3: TGCAGTGCCCCACCTAGCGGAAGGTCTGGGGAGCTGTTTTTT.

This chain links TRBV5-5 with TRBJ2-1, with TRBD2 as a possible D gene (6 bases). V was pared by 5 bases and J by 3 bases, with 9 bases between. The germline V gene has CDR1 SGHKS and CDR2 YYEKEE (reference sequence). The CDR3 runs to 13 residues. The CDR3 DNA reads as TGTGCCAGCAGGCGGGACGTCTACAATGAGCAGTTCTTC. Encoded protein: CASRRDVYNEQFF.

This clonotype was counted between two and nine times. V is TRBV4-2 and J is TRBJ2-7, with D possibly being TRBD2 (6 bases). The CDR3 is 15 residues long. The V and J ends lost 5 bases and 0 bases respectively, with 14 bases between them. Germline V CDR1 and CDR2: LGHNA, YNFKEQ. CDR3 residues: CASSGAGKPSYEQYF. The DNA for the CDR3 is TGTGCCAGCAGCGGGGCGGGGAAGCCCTCCTACGAGCAGTACTTC.

This clonotype has more than one count but fewer than ten. This chain links TRBV27 with TRBJ2-7; TRBD1 aligns across 7 bases. The germline CDR1 and CDR2 sequences are MNHEY and SMNVEV (reference sequence). The CDR3 sequence is 14 residues long. With 4 bases clipped from V and 4 bases from J, the junction kept 7 bases outside the gene matches. Here the CDR3 reads CASSSPDREYEQYF. Written as DNA, the CDR3 is TGTGCCAGCAGTTCCCCCGACAGGGAGTACGAGCAGTACTTC.